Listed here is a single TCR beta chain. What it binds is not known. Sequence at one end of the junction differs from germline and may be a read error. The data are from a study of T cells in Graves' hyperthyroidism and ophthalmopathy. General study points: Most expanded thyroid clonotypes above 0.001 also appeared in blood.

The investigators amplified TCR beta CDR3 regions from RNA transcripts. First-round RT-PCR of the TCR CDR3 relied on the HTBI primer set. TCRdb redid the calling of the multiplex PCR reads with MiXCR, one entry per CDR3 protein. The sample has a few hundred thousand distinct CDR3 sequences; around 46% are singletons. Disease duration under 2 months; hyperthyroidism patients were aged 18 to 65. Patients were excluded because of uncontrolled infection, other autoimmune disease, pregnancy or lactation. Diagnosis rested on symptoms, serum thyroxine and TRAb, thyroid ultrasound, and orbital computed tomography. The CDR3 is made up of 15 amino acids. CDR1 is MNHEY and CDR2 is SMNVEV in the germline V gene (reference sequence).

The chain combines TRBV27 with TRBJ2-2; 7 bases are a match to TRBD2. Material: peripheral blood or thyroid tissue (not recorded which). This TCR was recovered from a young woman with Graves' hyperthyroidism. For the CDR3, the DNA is TGTGCCAGCAGTTTTCGGCTAGCGGCAGCCGGTGAGCTGTTTTTT. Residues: CASSFRLAAAGELFF.